This T cell receptor (beta chain) was retrieved from a study of T-cell reconstitution after alpha-beta-depleted transplantation in children. Trimming took 1 base from V and 6 from J, leaving 10 bases between them. CDR3 length: 14 amino acids. The germline CDR1 and CDR2 sequences are SGHVS and FQNEAQ. This clonotype appeared a few times. Its antigen is currently unknown. The TCRbeta library incorporated unique molecular identifiers. TCRdb used MiXCR to reprocess the PCR reads, holding one entry per CDR3 protein. The table has 300,000 to 350,000 distinct CDR3 sequences, around 16% seen once; the top ten hold just over 40%. Overall study results and limits: There were some patients whose high TCRbeta diversity at day 60 came from surviving recipient T cells and thymic progenitors. After transplant, at about two months, alpha-beta T cells were reportedly derived from several hundred expanded graft clones. Counts and diversity of T cells one year after transplant came mostly from newly produced T cells.

This receptor was taken from a male patient under 10 years old who had a stem cell transplant for acute lymphoblastic leukemia, so the T cells may come from the graft donor. The sample here was PBMCs, mostly from graft donor cells, taken 360 days after TCRalphabeta/CD19-depleted stem cell transplant. The rearrangement links TRBV7-8 to TRBJ2-1; unclear D gene. CDR3 residues: CASSLELLANEQFF. CDR3 DNA: TGTGCCAGCAGCTTAGAACTCCTGGCCAATGAGCAGTTCTTC.